This TCR beta chain is from a study of shared clonotypes between healthy human individuals. The table came from immunoSEQ multiplex PCR; TCRdb's copy has only in-frame clones and leaves some out. This table holds around 2,000,000 clones, about 94% found once. About this clone itself: A much larger clone is a single base away; this may be a read error. Additional DNA sequences in this sample encode the identical CDR3.

The naive CD8 population came from CD45RO-negative cells selected for CCR7, without terminally differentiated effector memory CD45RA+ cells. Each sample came from a Caucasian adult donor living in Nashville, Tennessee. Sequenced input: naive CD8+ T cells sorted from blood. The clonotype comes from a man aged 18 to 29 in good health.

CDR3 sequence (DNA): TGTGCCAGCAGTTACCGACAGGGCTACGAGCAGTACTTC. This codes for CASSYRQGYEQYF. The rearrangement joins TRBV27 to TRBJ2-7, with 7 bases aligning to TRBD1. V shed 4 bases and J 3 bases; nucleotides not matched to a gene: 3. Germline CDR1 is MNHEY and CDR2 is SMNVEV (reference sequence). The CDR3 length is 13 residues.